This entry lists 32 T cell receptor beta chains sequenced from one sample in a study of T cell responses to AZD1222 COVID-19 vaccine. The table came from immunoSEQ multiplex PCR; TCRdb's copy has only in-frame clones and leaves some out. The profile covers some 170,000 clones, with approximately 92% appearing a single time and less than 3% taken by the ten largest. Sample: peripheral blood, taken on day 0 of AZD1222 vaccination. The receptor source for this set is an adult in good health.

The V gene is TRBV5-1, the J gene TRBJ1-2, with TRBD1 matching over 8 bases. J gave up 6 bases and V 4 bases, and 14 bases lay outside the gene matches. The CDR3 loop spans 16 amino acids. Germline V gives CDR1 SGHRS, CDR2 YFSETQ. CDR3 amino acids: CASSRGQATLTDGYTF. CDR3 coding DNA: TGCGCCAGCAGCCGGGGACAGGCCACTTTGACTGATGGCTACACCTTC.

The chain links TRBV12-3 or TRBV12-4 to TRBJ2-7; 13 positions match TRBD2. The CDR3 runs to 13 residues. V lost 5 bases, J lost 6 bases, and 1 base stayed unmatched. CDR3 in DNA: TGTGCCAGCAGTCGGACTAGCGGGGGCGAGCAGTACTTC. It translates to CASSRTSGGEQYF.

V usage is TRBV19 and J usage is TRBJ1-6, with a tentative D call TRBD1 (5 bases). CDR3 length: 14 residues. The germline V and J ends were trimmed by 5 bases and 10 bases, with 15 bases remaining between them. The V gene's germline CDR1 is LNHDA and CDR2 SQIVND (reference sequence). The CDR3 region is CASSVTSGGSPLHF. In DNA form, the CDR3 reads TGTGCCAGTAGTGTTACTTCGGGGGGATCACCCCTCCACTTT.

The V gene is TRBV5-1, the J gene TRBJ1-1; D call uncertain. V lost 4 bases, J lost 6 bases, and 7 bases lay in between. The CDR3 is 11 residues long. Germline assignment: CDR1 SGHRS and CDR2 YFSETQ. CDR3 loop: CASSNEAEAFF. CDR3 in DNA: TGCGCCAGCAGCAACGAAGCTGAAGCTTTCTTT.

The chain couples TRBV15 to TRBJ1-2; D gene unclear. The CDR3 sequence is 12 residues long. Per the germline V gene, CDR1 is LNHNV and CDR2 is YYDKDF (reference sequence). V lost 0 bases, J lost 11 bases, and 10 bases lay in between. Here the CDR3 DNA reads TGTGCCACCAGCAGAGATGACGGGGAATACACCTTC. It is translated as CATSRDDGEYTF.

The chain combines TRBV5-1 with TRBJ2-4; no clear D gene. The V end was cut by 3 bases, the J end by 0 bases, with 10 bases between. The V gene's germline CDR1 is SGHRS and CDR2 YFSETQ. This CDR3 is 15 amino acids long. In DNA form, the CDR3 reads TGCGCCAGCAGCTCAGACATCCCAGCCAAAAACATTCAGTACTTC. Encoded protein: CASSSDIPAKNIQYF.

The J gene is TRBJ2-7, the V gene TRBV3-1 (or the pseudogene TRBV3-2); D is perhaps TRBD2 (7 bases). V was shortened by 3 bases and J by 11 bases, with 20 bases between the two germline ends. The CDR3 is made up of 14 amino acids. CDR1 and CDR2 from the germline V gene are LGHDT and YNNKEL (reference sequence). The CDR3 DNA is TGTGCCAGCAGCCAGGGAGGGGGGGCGCCATTAAAGTACTTC. Protein: CASSQGGGAPLKYF.

The sample holds a few counts of this clone. The rearrangement links TRBV6-5 to TRBJ2-7; the match to TRBD2 covers 9 bases. Germline V lookup: CDR1 MNHEY, CDR2 SVGAGI. J was trimmed by 1 base and V by 8 bases; bases with no gene match: 9. This CDR3 has 15 residues. CDR3 amino acids: CASGGGASGSYEQYF. For the CDR3, the DNA is TGTGCCAGCGGCGGGGGGGCTAGCGGATCCTACGAGCAGTACTTC.

The chain employs TRBV18 and TRBJ1-1; D may be TRBD1 (6 bases). Germline V gene data show CDR1 as KGHSH and CDR2 as LQKENI. The length of the CDR3 is 16 residues. V was pared by 6 bases and J by 0 bases, with 17 bases between. The CDR3: CASSMLRQAMNTEAFF. The CDR3 DNA follows: TGTGCCAGCTCGATGCTTCGACAGGCGATGAACACTGAAGCTTTCTTT.

This chain links TRBV7-9 with TRBJ2-1, with 8 bases lining up with TRBD2. J lost 0 bases, V lost 4 bases, and 5 bases had no gene match. This CDR3 has 16 amino acids. Germline CDR1 and CDR2: SEHNR and FQNEAQ (reference sequence). CDR3 sequence reads: CASSSPSGPSYNEQFF. In nucleotides, the CDR3 is TGTGCCAGCAGCTCGCCTAGCGGGCCCTCCTACAATGAGCAGTTCTTC.

In nucleotides, the CDR3 is TGCAGCGCCGCATTCACTGAAGCTTTCTTT. Its translation is CSAAFTEAFF. The rearrangement uses TRBV29-1 and TRBJ1-1; D is unclear. Looked up from germline, CDR1 is SQVTM and CDR2 is ANQGSEA. This CDR3 is 10 amino acids long. The V end was cut by 7 bases, the J end by 4 bases, with 7 bases between.

This chain uses TRBV18 with TRBJ2-5; tentative D call: TRBD2 (8 bases). The V end was cut by 4 bases, the J end by 5 bases, with 17 bases between. Germline loops: CDR1 KGHSH, CDR2 LQKENI. CDR3 length equals 15 residues. DNA of the CDR3: TGTGCCAGCTCACGGGACAGCGGGAGCGGCGAGACCCAGTACTTC. Protein: CASSRDSGSGETQYF.

A single count supports this clone. The chain carries TRBV3-1 (or the pseudogene TRBV3-2) and TRBJ1-2; unclear D gene. V was shortened by 1 base and J by 7 bases, with 10 bases between the two germline ends. This CDR3 has 13 amino acids. Germline assignment: CDR1 LGHDT and CDR2 YNNKEL (reference sequence). For the CDR3, the DNA is TGTGCCAGCAGCCAAGGGTCGGGTGGTGGCTACACCTTC. Its translation is CASSQGSGGGYTF.

The chain is built from TRBV11-2 and TRBJ1-3; D remains unclear. This CDR3 has 15 residues. Trimming pared 2 bases from V and 0 bases from J, leaving 8 bases between. CDR1 and CDR2 (germline): SGHAT, FQNNGV. Here the CDR3 DNA reads TGTGCCAGCAGCTTAACCCTGTCCTCTGGAAACACCATATATTTT. As protein: CASSLTLSSGNTIYF.

V and J are TRBV18 and TRBJ1-3; no clear D. Trimming removed 5 bases from V and 0 bases from J, with 2 bases in between. The germline gives CDR1 KGHSH, CDR2 LQKENI. This CDR3 spans 12 amino acids. CDR3 sequence (DNA): TGTGCCAGCTCAGGCTCTGGAAACACCATATATTTT. It codes for CASSGSGNTIYF.

J is TRBJ2-5 and V is TRBV5-1; D gene ambiguous. CDR3 size: 12 residues. CDR1 and CDR2 (germline): SGHRS, YFSETQ. Trimming shortened V by 5 bases and J by 1 base, and 6 bases separated the two germline ends. DNA for the CDR3: TGCGCCAGCAGGAGGCCCCAAGAGACCCAGTACTTC. Its translation is CASRRPQETQYF.

CDR3 region: CASSTTGGDYGYTF. Written as DNA, the CDR3 is TGCGCCAGCAGCACGACAGGGGGCGACTATGGCTACACCTTC. The V gene is TRBV5-1, the J gene TRBJ1-2; 10 bases map to TRBD1. Germline V gene lookup returns CDR1 SGHRS and CDR2 YFSETQ. The CDR3 loop spans 14 amino acids. V lost 4 bases to trimming and J lost 3 bases; unmatched junction nucleotides: 3. The variable domain in full, completed from reference TRBV5-1 and TRBJ1-2, reads KAGVTQTPRYLIKTRGQQVTLSCSPISGHRSVSWYQQTPGQGLQFLFEYFSETQRNKGNFPGRFSGRQFSNSRSEMNVSTLELGDSALYLCASSTTGGDYGYTFGSGTRLTVV.

This clone occurred once. The chain recombines TRBV6-5 with TRBJ1-2, with TRBD1 matching 9 bases. In germline, CDR1 is MNHEY, CDR2 SVGAGI. The CDR3 is made up of 12 amino acids. V trimming: 8 bases; J trimming: 7 bases; junction bases outside the gene matches: 5. Here the CDR3 DNA reads TGTGCCAGCGGAACAGGGGGCCTTGGCTACACCTTC. Protein: CASGTGGLGYTF.

J is TRBJ2-7 and V is TRBV4-1; D unresolved. Trimming pared 0 bases from V and 9 bases from J, leaving 15 bases between. This CDR3 is 14 amino acids long. The germline CDR1 and CDR2 sequences are MGHRA and YSYEKL. In DNA, the CDR3 is TGCGCCAGCAGCCAAGAAACCCCGGGCCCTTGGCAGTACTTC. This gives the protein CASSQETPGPWQYF.

The chain has TRBV5-1 and TRBJ1-1; the D gene is possibly TRBD1 (5 bases). CDR3 length: 17 amino acids. The V and J ends lost 4 bases and 1 base respectively, with 20 bases between them. The V gene's germline CDR1 is SGHRS and CDR2 YFSETQ. The CDR3 region has the DNA TGCGCCAGCAGCCCCACTCTACAGACAGCTAGGAACACTGAAGCTTTCTTT. This translates into CASSPTLQTARNTEAFF.

The genes are TRBV6-5 and TRBJ1-6; D is possibly TRBD1 (6 bases). Trimming pared 4 bases from V and 8 bases from J, leaving 12 bases between. Germline CDR1 and CDR2: MNHEY and SVGAGI. The CDR3 runs 14 residues. The CDR3 sequence: CASSSRDTHSPLHF. CDR3 DNA: TGTGCCAGCAGTTCCCGGGACACGCATTCACCCCTCCACTTT.

The V and J genes are TRBV7-9 and TRBJ2-7, with TRBD2 identical over 7 bases. The V gene end was trimmed by 7 bases and the J gene end by 5 bases; junction bases not matched to a gene: 8. This CDR3 has 13 amino acids. Looked up from germline, CDR1 is SEHNR and CDR2 is FQNEAQ (reference sequence). The CDR3 DNA reads as TGTGCCAGCATGGGGAGGGGCTTGAACGAGCAGTACTTC. As protein: CASMGRGLNEQYF.

Here the CDR3 reads CAWSVRGNQETQYF. CDR3 in DNA: TGTGCCTGGAGTGTCCGGGGCAACCAAGAGACCCAGTACTTC. The chain recombines TRBV30 with TRBJ2-5, with D possibly called TRBD1 or TRBD2 (5 bases each). Trimming cost V 0 bases and J 0 bases, with 8 bases left between them. The length of the CDR3 is 14 residues. Germline values: CDR1 GTSNPN, CDR2 SVGIG (reference sequence).

The V gene is TRBV4-2, the J gene TRBJ1-3, with D perhaps TRBD1 (5 bases). The CDR3 covers 16 residues. Germline CDR1 is LGHNA and CDR2 is YNFKEQ. V gave up 4 bases and J gave up 1 base, with 14 bases separating them. CDR3 amino acids: CASSPNLGGSGNTIYF. The CDR3 DNA is TGTGCCAGCAGCCCAAATCTTGGGGGATCTGGAAACACCATATATTTT.

V is TRBV4-2 and J is TRBJ1-1; D is unresolved. The V gene lost 1 base and the J gene lost 0 bases, with 6 bases spanning the gap. The CDR3 is made up of 14 amino acids. Germline assignment: CDR1 LGHNA and CDR2 YNFKEQ. CDR3 protein: CASSQGQMNTEAFF. The CDR3 nucleotides read TGTGCCAGCAGCCAAGGGCAGATGAACACTGAAGCTTTCTTT.

This chain uses TRBV3-1 (or the pseudogene TRBV3-2) with TRBJ2-5; TRBD1 matches at 7 bases. The CDR3 extends over 13 amino acids. The J segment lost 4 bases and the V segment lost 1 base, leaving 0 bases of the junction unmatched. Germline V gene lookup returns CDR1 LGHDT and CDR2 YNNKEL (reference sequence). The CDR3 DNA follows: TGTGCCAGCAGCCAAGGGACAGGAGAGACCCAGTACTTC. Translated: CASSQGTGETQYF.

The chain has TRBV6-5 and TRBJ2-5; D remains unclear. Trimming shortened V by 0 bases and J by 2 bases, and 7 bases separated the two germline ends. Germline-derived CDR1 and CDR2 are MNHEY and SVGAGI. CDR3 length equals 14 residues. The CDR3 DNA reads as TGTGCCAGCAGTTACTCCACACTTCAAGAGACCCAGTACTTC. Translation: CASSYSTLQETQYF.

This clone is a singleton in its sample. The V gene is TRBV6-5, the J gene TRBJ1-3; 10 bases align to TRBD1. The CDR3 covers 14 residues. The V segment lost 5 bases and the J segment 7 bases; nucleotides outside the gene matches: 5. The germline V gene encodes CDR1 MNHEY and CDR2 SVGAGI. The CDR3 region is CASSTPGQGNTIYF. The DNA for the CDR3 is TGTGCCAGCAGTACACCGGGACAGGGGAACACCATATATTTT.

This chain links TRBV12-3 or TRBV12-4 with TRBJ1-5, with TRBD1 as a possible D gene (6 bases). The CDR3 contains 13 residues. Trimming removed 7 bases at V and 5 bases at J, with 12 bases between. The CDR3 DNA follows: TGTGCCAGCACAATAACAGGGTATCAGCCCCAGCATTTT. Its protein product is CASTITGYQPQHF.

The chain combines TRBV4-1 with TRBJ2-1, with D unresolved. Trimming shortened V by 0 bases and J by 0 bases, and 9 bases separated the two germline ends. The CDR3 runs 16 residues. Germline V CDR1 and CDR2: MGHRA, YSYEKL. This chain's CDR3 is CASSQDLETSYNEQFF. The CDR3 nucleotides read TGCGCCAGCAGCCAAGATTTGGAGACCTCCTACAATGAGCAGTTCTTC.

The chain carries TRBV4-2 and TRBJ1-1, with D possibly TRBD1 on 5 matching bases. With 1 base removed from V and 5 bases from J, the gap between germline ends came to 11 bases. The CDR3 covers 14 residues. Germline V gene lookup returns CDR1 LGHNA and CDR2 YNFKEQ. CDR3 nucleotides: TGTGCCAGCAGCCAAGGGCAGGGTCGAACTGAAGCTTTCTTT. Amino acids: CASSQGQGRTEAFF.

The chain links TRBV27 to TRBJ2-1, with D perhaps given as TRBD1 or TRBD2 (5 bases each). The CDR3 sequence is 13 residues long. V gave up 5 bases and J gave up 5 bases, with 10 bases separating them. In germline, CDR1 is MNHEY, CDR2 SMNVEV (reference sequence). CDR3 DNA: TGTGCCAGCAGTAGAGGGGAGAACAATGAGCAGTTCTTC. This encodes CASSRGENNEQFF.